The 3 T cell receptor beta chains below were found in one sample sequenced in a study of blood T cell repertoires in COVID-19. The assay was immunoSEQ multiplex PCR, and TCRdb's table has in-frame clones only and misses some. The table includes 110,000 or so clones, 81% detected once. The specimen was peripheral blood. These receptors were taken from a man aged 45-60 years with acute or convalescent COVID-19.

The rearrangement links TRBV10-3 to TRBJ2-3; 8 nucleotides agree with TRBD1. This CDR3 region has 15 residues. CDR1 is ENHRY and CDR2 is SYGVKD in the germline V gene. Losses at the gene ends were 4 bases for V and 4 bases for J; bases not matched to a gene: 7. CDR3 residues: CAISGSDRGSDTQYF. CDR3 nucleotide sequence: TGTGCCATCAGTGGATCAGACAGGGGCTCAGATACGCAGTATTTT.

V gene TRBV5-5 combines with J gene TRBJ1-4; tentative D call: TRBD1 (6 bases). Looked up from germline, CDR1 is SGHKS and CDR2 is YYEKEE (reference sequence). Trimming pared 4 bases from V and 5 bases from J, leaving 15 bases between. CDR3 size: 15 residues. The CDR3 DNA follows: TGTGCCAGCAGCGTCGACAGGTCGACAAATGAAAAACTGTTTTTT. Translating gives CASSVDRSTNEKLFF.

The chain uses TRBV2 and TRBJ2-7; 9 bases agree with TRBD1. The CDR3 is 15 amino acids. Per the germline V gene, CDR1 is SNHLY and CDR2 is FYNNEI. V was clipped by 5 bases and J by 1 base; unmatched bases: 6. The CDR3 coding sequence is TGTGCCAGCAGTAAAGGGGGACAGGGTTCCTACGAGCAGTACGTC. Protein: CASSKGGQGSYEQYV.